Listed below are T cell receptor beta chains from one sample, sequenced in a study of blood T cell repertoires in COVID-19. Here immunoSEQ multiplex PCR was the method, and the copy in TCRdb shows in-frame clones only, minus some. The table includes a few hundred thousand clones, around 80% detected once. Sequencing used PBMCs or T cells enriched from blood (not recorded which). The receptors shown here come from a man under 40 with acute COVID-19. Both conserved end residues are part of each CDR3. D genes are given only for firm matches. The size entry is marked missing in some rows and otherwise reads once, few, many or a size class.

d_call,j_call,v_call,clone_size,cdr3_aa,cdr3_nt
NA,TRBJ1-1,TRBV9,NA,CASSVEQNTEAFF,TGTGCCAGCAGCGTAGAGCAAAACACTGAAGCTTTCTTT
NA,TRBJ1-1,TRBV5-1,NA,CASSTDGDLSTEAFF,TGCGCCAGCAGCACGGACGGGGATCTGAGCACTGAAGCTTTCTTT
TRBD1,TRBJ2-1,TRBV27,NA,CASSSLRTGGSYNEQFF,TGTGCCAGCAGTTCCCTAAGGACAGGGGGCTCCTACAATGAGCAGTTCTTC
TRBD1,TRBJ2-3,TRBV19,NA,CASSLRQGSTDTQYF,TGTGCCAGTAGTCTAAGACAGGGAAGCACAGATACGCAGTATTTT
NA,TRBJ1-1,TRBV15,NA,CATRGTEAFF,TGTGCCACCCGGGGCACTGAAGCTTTCTTT
NA,TRBJ1-2,TRBV12-3/TRBV12-4,few,CASSSDWDGYTF,TGTGCCAGCAGTTCAGACTGGGATGGCTACACCTTC
TRBD1,TRBJ1-5,TRBV25-1,few,CASSPGTENSNQPQHF,TGTGCCAGCAGTCCCGGGACAGAGAATAGCAATCAGCCCCAGCATTTT
NA,TRBJ1-2,TRBV5-6,NA,CASSSTVYGYTF,TGTGCCAGCAGCTCGACAGTTTATGGCTACACCTTC
TRBD2,TRBJ2-1,TRBV28,NA,CASSERTRVVNEQFF,TGTGCCAGCAGCGAGAGGACTAGAGTTGTCAATGAGCAGTTCTTC
NA,TRBJ1-1,TRBV25-1,NA,CASSRGNTEAFF,TGTGCCAGTAGCCGGGGTAACACTGAAGCTTTCTTT
TRBD1,TRBJ1-1,TRBV19,few,CASSIALRGRLNTEAFF,TGTGCCAGTAGTATAGCCTTAAGGGGGCGGCTGAACACTGAAGCTTTCTTT
TRBD2,TRBJ2-5,TRBV5-1,NA,CASSLGLAERETQYF,TGTGCCAGCAGCCTTGGACTAGCGGAGCGGGAGACCCAGTACTTC
TRBD1,TRBJ2-3,TRBV29-1,NA,CSVRGPYTDTQYF,TGCAGCGTCAGGGGGCCGTACACAGATACGCAGTATTTT